The rows below give T cell receptor beta chains drawn from one sample of a study of cytomegalovirus exposure and HLA in healthy donors. Here immunoSEQ multiplex PCR was the method, and the copy in TCRdb shows in-frame clones only, minus some. The sample lists roughly 43,000 clones, around 65% occurring once. Sequenced sample: PBMCs. Source of these receptors: a human donor in good health. The CDR3 runs from the conserved cysteine through the conserved F or W. The D gene is left open where the match is weak. Some rows mark clone size as missing; the rest say once, few, many or name a class of expanded clone.

>.|.|TRBV29-1|TRBJ2-7
CSVEAGESYEQYF
TGCAGCGTTGAAGCGGGGGAGTCCTACGAGCAGTACTTC
>few|.|TRBV4-2|TRBJ2-3
CASSQDGGGSDTQYF
TGTGCCAGCAGCCAAGATGGAGGGGGCTCAGATACGCAGTATTTT
>few|TRBD1|TRBV7-2|TRBJ2-5
CASSFTGGAGETQYF
TGTGCCAGCAGCTTCACAGGGGGAGCCGGAGAGACCCAGTACTTC
>.|.|TRBV2|TRBJ2-3
CASRTDRGTDTQYF
TGTGCCAGCAGGACAGATCGAGGCACAGATACGCAGTATTTT
>few|.|TRBV5-4|TRBJ2-3
CASSLGAPNAGTDTQYF
TGTGCCAGCAGCTTGGGAGCCCCGAACGCGGGCACAGATACGCAGTATTTT
>.|.|TRBV15|TRBJ1-5
CATSKGVGSSNQPQHF
TGTGCCACCAGCAAGGGGGTAGGTTCAAGCAATCAGCCCCAGCATTTT
>once|TRBD2|TRBV19|TRBJ2-2
CATRGGVAGELFF
TGTGCCACCCGGGGGGGGGTTGCCGGGGAGCTGTTTTTT
>.|.|TRBV10-3|TRBJ1-2
CATRPLTENYGYTF
TGTGCCACCCGCCCCTTGACGGAGAACTATGGCTACACCTTC
>.|TRBD1|TRBV7-2|TRBJ2-2
CASRTGVRTGELFF
TGTGCCAGCAGGACAGGGGTTAGAACCGGGGAGCTGTTTTTT
>few|.|TRBV15|TRBJ1-2
CATSRDGNYGYTF
TGTGCCACCAGCAGAGACGGGAACTATGGCTACACCTTC
>.|.|TRBV6-6|TRBJ1-5
CASSFLRQPQHF
TGTGCCAGCAGCTTTCTTCGTCAGCCCCAGCATTTT
>.|TRBD2|TRBV7-2|TRBJ2-5
CASSLGLAETQYF
TGTGCCAGCAGCTTAGGACTAGCGGAGACCCAGTACTTC
>.|TRBD1|TRBV5-6|TRBJ2-7
CASSWTGAGEQYF
TGTGCCAGCAGCTGGACAGGGGCTGGCGAGCAGTACTTC
>.|TRBD1|TRBV6-1|TRBJ2-7
CASSETAGGYEQYF
TGTGCCAGCAGTGAAACGGCAGGGGGCTACGAGCAGTACTTC
>few|TRBD1|TRBV7-2|TRBJ1-6
CASSRTGGGSPLHF
TGTGCCAGCAGCCGGACAGGGGGCGGGTCACCCCTCCACTTT
>few|.|TRBV2|TRBJ1-5
CASRNTRVDGNQPQHF
TGTGCCAGCAGGAATACCAGGGTTGACGGCAATCAGCCCCAGCATTTT
>.|TRBD2|TRBV7-6|TRBJ2-7
CASSFRAGGPYEQYF
TGTGCCAGCAGCTTCCGAGCGGGGGGGCCCTACGAGCAGTACTTC
>few|.|TRBV6-1|TRBJ2-7
CASSRSGGHYEQYF
TGTGCCAGCAGCAGATCAGGGGGGCACTACGAGCAGTACTTC
>.|TRBD2|TRBV5-4|TRBJ2-1
CASSPRLAGPYNEQFF
TGTGCCAGCAGCCCCCGACTAGCGGGCCCTTACAATGAGCAGTTCTTC